Reported below is one TCR beta chain. The CDR3 covers 16 residues. Germline CDR1 and CDR2: MDHEN and SYDVKM. V was shortened by 5 bases and J by 3 bases, with 17 bases between the two germline ends. This sample is drawn from a study of blood T cell repertoires in COVID-19. Study-level background: PBMCs, B-cell-depleted T cells, or T cells provided the cDNA or gDNA that made up the material.

Original processing notes: Reference gene primer amplification yielded estimated nucleated cell counts. TCRdb's copy holds only in-frame clones and misses some; the assay was immunoSEQ multiplex PCR. Clonal size and the V and J genes are those of that table, whereas D and trimming came from the DNA. The table has about 140,000 clones, roughly 80% seen once; the top ten hold 4%. What was sequenced was peripheral blood. The source is a woman aged 55-75 years with acute or convalescent COVID-19. The V gene is TRBV28, the J gene TRBJ1-5; no reliable D call. CDR3 DNA: TGTGCCAGCAGTCGAGGAACGGTGCAGCCCAATCAGCCCCAGCATTTT. The encoded protein is CASSRGTVQPNQPQHF.